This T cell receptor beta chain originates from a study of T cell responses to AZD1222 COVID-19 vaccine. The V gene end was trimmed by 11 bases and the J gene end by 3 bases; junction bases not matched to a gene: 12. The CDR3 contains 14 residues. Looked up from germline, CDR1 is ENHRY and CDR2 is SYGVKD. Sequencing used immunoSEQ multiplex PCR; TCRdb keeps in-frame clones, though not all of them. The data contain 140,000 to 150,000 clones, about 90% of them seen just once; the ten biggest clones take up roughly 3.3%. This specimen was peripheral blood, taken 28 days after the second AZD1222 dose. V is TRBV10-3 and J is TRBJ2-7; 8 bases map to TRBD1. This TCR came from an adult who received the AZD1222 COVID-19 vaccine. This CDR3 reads CAGSKSDRGYEQYF. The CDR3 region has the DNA TGTGCCGGATCCAAAAGCGACAGGGGCTACGAGCAGTACTTC.